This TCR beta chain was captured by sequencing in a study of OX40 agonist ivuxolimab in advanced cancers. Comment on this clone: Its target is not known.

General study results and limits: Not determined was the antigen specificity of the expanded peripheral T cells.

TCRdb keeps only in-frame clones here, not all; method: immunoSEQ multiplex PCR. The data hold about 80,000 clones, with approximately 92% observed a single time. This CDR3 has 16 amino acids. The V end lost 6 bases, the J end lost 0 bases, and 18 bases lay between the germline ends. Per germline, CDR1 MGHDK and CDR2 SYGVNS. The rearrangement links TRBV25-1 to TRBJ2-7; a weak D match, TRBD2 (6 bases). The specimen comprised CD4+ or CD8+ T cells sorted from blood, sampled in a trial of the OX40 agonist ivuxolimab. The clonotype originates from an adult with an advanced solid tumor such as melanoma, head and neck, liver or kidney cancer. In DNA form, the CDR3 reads TGTGCCAGCAGATACGGCCGGGACTCTTACTCCTACGAGCAGTACTTC. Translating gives CASRYGRDSYSYEQYF.